These 12 T cell receptor beta chains originate from one sample sequenced in a study of T cell responses to AZD1222 COVID-19 vaccine. Repertoires were generated with immunoSEQ multiplex PCR, while TCRdb's copy carries only in-frame clones and drops some. Here the sample spans over 85,000 clones, approximately 90% being singletons. The sample in question was peripheral blood, obtained 28 days after the second AZD1222 dose. All receptors come from an adult who received the AZD1222 COVID-19 vaccine.

The count of this clone is one. Here the CDR3 reads CASSPTDGVYNSPLHF. As DNA, the CDR3 is TGTGCCAGCTCACCTACGGACGGCGTATATAATTCACCCCTCCACTTT. The chain is built from TRBV18 and TRBJ1-6; no firm D call. The CDR3 totals 16 residues. Germline values: CDR1 KGHSH, CDR2 LQKENI. The germline V and J ends were trimmed by 3 bases and 4 bases, with 13 bases remaining between them.

The rearrangement joins TRBV14 to TRBJ2-7, with a tentative D call TRBD1 (7 bases). CDR3 length: 16 residues. V was clipped by 0 bases and J by 4 bases, with 16 bases between them. Germline loops: CDR1 SGHDN, CDR2 FVKESK. CDR3 sequence reads: CASSQEETGDWYEQYV. For the CDR3, the DNA is TGTGCCAGCAGCCAAGAAGAAACAGGGGACTGGTACGAGCAGTACGTC.

Only one count was recorded for this clone. V and J are TRBV18 and TRBJ2-1; 7 bases agree with TRBD2. Germline values: CDR1 KGHSH, CDR2 LQKENI. V shed 6 bases and J 4 bases; nucleotides not matched to a gene: 9. This CDR3 has 15 residues. The CDR3 sequence is CASSPGRGRYNEQFF. In DNA, the CDR3 is TGTGCCAGCTCTCCGGGGAGGGGACGGTACAATGAGCAGTTCTTC. Drawing the rest from reference TRBV18 and TRBJ2-1, the complete variable domain is NAGVMQNPRHLVRRRGQEARLRCSPMKGHSHVYWYRQLPEEGLKFMVYLQKENIIDESGMPKERFSAEFPKEGPSILRIQQVVRGDSAAYFCASSPGRGRYNEQFFGPGTRLTVL.

The rearrangement uses TRBV6-5 and TRBJ1-1; the D gene is possibly TRBD1 (6 bases). Germline V CDR1 and CDR2: MNHEY, SVGAGI. This CDR3 is built from 15 residues. V lost 5 bases and J 5 bases, leaving 18 bases between the germline ends. The CDR3 region is CASSTIQGVGTEAFF. CDR3 coding DNA: TGTGCCAGCAGTACCATACAGGGAGTGGGGACTGAAGCTTTCTTT.

DNA of the CDR3: TGTGCCAGCAGTCCGACAGGTCCTGGAAACACCATATATTTT. Encoded protein: CASSPTGPGNTIYF. This rearrangement joins TRBV2 to TRBJ1-3; a weak D match, TRBD1 (6 bases). From germline, CDR1 is SNHLY and CDR2 FYNNEI. V was trimmed by 5 bases and J by 2 bases, leaving 10 bases between them. The CDR3 has 14 amino acids.

This rearrangement joins TRBV5-5 to TRBJ2-3, with 7 bases identical to TRBD2. Germline assignment: CDR1 SGHKS and CDR2 YYEKEE (reference sequence). The CDR3 runs 15 residues. J gave up 2 bases and V 0 bases, and 3 bases lay outside the gene matches. CDR3 nucleotide sequence: TGTGCCAGCAGCTTGGACGGGGGGATCACAGATACGCAGTATTTT. Protein sequence: CASSLDGGITDTQYF.

DNA for the CDR3: TGTGCCAGCAGTTACGGACCCTACGAGCAGTACTTC. Translating gives CASSYGPYEQYF. The V gene is TRBV6-2 or TRBV6-3, the J gene TRBJ2-7; D remains ambiguous. There are 12 residues in the CDR3. Germline V CDR1 and CDR2: MNHEY, SVGEGT. V was cut by 2 bases and J by 2 bases, with 4 bases left in between.

The gene calls are TRBV10-3 and TRBJ2-1, with D tentatively TRBD1 (5 bases). The CDR3 extends over 12 amino acids. Germline V gene lookup returns CDR1 ENHRY and CDR2 SYGVKD. V lost 5 bases, J lost 9 bases, and 11 bases lay in between. The CDR3 here is CAISSGRGEQFF. CDR3 bases: TGTGCCATCAGTTCAGGGCGAGGTGAGCAGTTCTTC.

The CDR3 region has the DNA TGTGCCAGCAGCTTAGTGGGCGGGAAACACGAGCAGTACGTC. Its protein product is CASSLVGGKHEQYV. This chain links TRBV11-2 with TRBJ2-7; possible D gene TRBD2, 6 bases. CDR3 length: 14 amino acids. V gave up 1 base and J gave up 5 bases, with 12 bases separating them. The V gene's germline CDR1 is SGHAT and CDR2 FQNNGV.

This clone was counted between two and nine times. At one end the junction does not follow the germline gene, possibly because of a read error. The chain recombines TRBV19 with TRBJ1-1; 9 bases are shared with TRBD1. The CDR3 has 13 residues. Germline V gene sequence: CDR1 LNHDA, CDR2 SQIVND (reference sequence). CDR3 loop: CASNPTGGGGEYF. In DNA form, the CDR3 reads TGTGCCAGTAACCCCACAGGGGGCGGAGGGGAATACTTT.

The chain recombines TRBV7-2 with TRBJ2-5; 12 bases align to TRBD2. The junction had 9 bases not matched to a gene; V was cut back by 0 bases and J by 1 base. CDR3 length: 19 amino acids. Germline-derived CDR1 and CDR2 are SGHTA and FQGNSA. CDR3 nucleotides: TGTGCCAGCAGCTTAGCGCCGGGACTAGCGGGCACAAGCCAAGAGACCCAGTACTTC. It encodes CASSLAPGLAGTSQETQYF.

The J gene is TRBJ1-4, the V gene TRBV6-6; no firm D call. The CDR3 contains 11 residues. Between the trimmed V and J ends, which lost 6 bases and 4 bases, there was a span of 3 bases. Per germline, CDR1 MNHNY and CDR2 SVGAGI (reference sequence). The CDR3 region has the DNA TGTGCCAGCAGCTTTAATGAAAAACTGTTTTTT. Amino acids: CASSFNEKLFF.